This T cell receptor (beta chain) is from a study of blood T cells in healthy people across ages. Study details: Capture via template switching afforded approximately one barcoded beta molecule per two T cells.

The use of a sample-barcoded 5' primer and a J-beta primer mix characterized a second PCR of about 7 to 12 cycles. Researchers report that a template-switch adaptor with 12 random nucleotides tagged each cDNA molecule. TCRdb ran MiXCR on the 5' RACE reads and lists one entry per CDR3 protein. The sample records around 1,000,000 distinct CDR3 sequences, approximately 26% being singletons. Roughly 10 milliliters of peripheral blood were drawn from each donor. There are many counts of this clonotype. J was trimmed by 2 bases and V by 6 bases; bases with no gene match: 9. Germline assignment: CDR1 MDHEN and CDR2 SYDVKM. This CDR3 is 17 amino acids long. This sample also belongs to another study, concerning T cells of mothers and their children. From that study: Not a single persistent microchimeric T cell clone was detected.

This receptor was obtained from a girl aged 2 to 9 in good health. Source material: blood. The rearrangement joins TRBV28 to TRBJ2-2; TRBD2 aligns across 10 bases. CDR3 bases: TGTGCCAGCAGCCCATTAGCGGGGGGCCTTAACACCGGGGAGCTGTTTTTT. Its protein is CASSPLAGGLNTGELFF.